This is a list of T cell receptor beta chains from one sample in a study of radiotherapy plus CTLA-4 blockade in lung cancer. Measured with immunoSEQ multiplex PCR; TCRdb has only the in-frame clones, and not every one. The table includes 75,000 to 100,000 clones, 65% to 80% detected once. Sequencing was performed on peripheral blood, taken from a patient treated with radiotherapy plus ipilimumab. The receptors stem from a human donor with non-small cell lung cancer who had a partial response to radiotherapy plus ipilimumab. Some clones in this sample may be carry-over from other donors' samples. The CDR3 runs from the conserved cysteine through the conserved F or W. D genes are given only for firm matches. Not every row has a clone size; where given, it reads once, few, many or a size class.

V: TRBV4-2; D: -; size: -; J: TRBJ1-5; DNA: TGTGCCAGCAGCCAAGCGTTAAGCAATCAGCCCCAGCATTTT; CDR3: CASSQALSNQPQHF
V: TRBV29-1; D: -; size: -; J: TRBJ1-1; DNA: TGCAGCGGGCGGGGGGGGAGCTTGAACACTGAAGCTTTCTTT; CDR3: CSGRGGSLNTEAFF
V: TRBV28; D: -; size: few; J: TRBJ1-3; DNA: TGTGCCAGCAGTTTATGGGCGGGGGACTCTGGAAACACCATATATTTT; CDR3: CASSLWAGDSGNTIYF
V: TRBV7-8; D: TRBD1; size: once; J: TRBJ1-4; DNA: TGTGCCAGCAGTGTCCTCGGGACAGGGACGGTAGAACTGTTTTTT; CDR3: CASSVLGTGTVELFF
V: TRBV6-5; D: -; size: -; J: TRBJ2-3; DNA: TGTGCCAGCAATAATCCCACAGATACGCAGTATTTT; CDR3: CASNNPTDTQYF
V: TRBV28; D: -; size: -; J: TRBJ2-1; DNA: TGTGCCAGCCGGCCGACAGGTCGATCGTGGTATGAGCAGTTCTTC; CDR3: CASRPTGRSWYEQFF
V: TRBV10-1; D: TRBD2; size: -; J: TRBJ2-5; DNA: TGCGCCAGCGGGGCTTGGGGGACTAGCGGGGGGGCTCTGTTATCCCAGTACTTC; CDR3: CASGAWGTSGGALLSQYF
V: TRBV30; D: TRBD1; size: -; J: TRBJ2-7; DNA: TGTGCCTGGGATGCCGGGACAGGGATCTACGAGCAGTACTTC; CDR3: CAWDAGTGIYEQYF
V: TRBV7-2; D: TRBD2; size: -; J: TRBJ2-3; DNA: TGTGCCAGCAGCTTAGAAGGCGGGGGGACAACGCAGTATTTT; CDR3: CASSLEGGGTTQYF
V: TRBV7-3; D: TRBD2; size: -; J: TRBJ2-3; DNA: TGTGCCAGCAGCCCGACTAGCGGGGGGGTGGGAGATACGCAGTATTTT; CDR3: CASSPTSGGVGDTQYF
V: TRBV19; D: TRBD1; size: few; J: TRBJ2-6; DNA: TGTGCCAGTAGTAAGCCCGGGACAGTGGACTTTGGGGCCAACGTCCTGACTTTC; CDR3: CASSKPGTVDFGANVLTF
V: TRBV6-6; D: -; size: -; J: TRBJ1-3; DNA: TGTGCCAGCAGTTGGGGGCAGAGCTCTGGAAACACCATATATTTT; CDR3: CASSWGQSSGNTIYF
V: TRBV12-5; D: TRBD1; size: few; J: TRBJ2-1; DNA: TGTGCTAGTGGTTTGGTAGCCCCTGCCGGGACAGTTATTTTTTTCTCCTACAATGAGCAGTTCTTC; CDR3: CASGLVAPAGTVIFFSYNEQFF
V: TRBV29-1; D: -; size: -; J: TRBJ2-5; DNA: TGCAGCGTGTCACAGAGCCAAGAGACCCAGTACTTC; CDR3: CSVSQSQETQYF
V: TRBV7-2; D: -; size: few; J: TRBJ2-1; DNA: TGTGCCAGCAGCTTAGTGAAATCGAGGGAGCAGTTCTTC; CDR3: CASSLVKSREQFF
V: TRBV10-3; D: TRBD1; size: few; J: TRBJ1-1; DNA: TGTGCCACCAGAGCCTCCGGGACAGGTAGTTGGGCTGAAGCTTTCTTT; CDR3: CATRASGTGSWAEAFF
V: TRBV5-8; D: TRBD1; size: -; J: TRBJ1-1; DNA: TGTGCCAGCAGCTTGGAGGACAGGGGCCGGGACACTGAAGCTTTCTTT; CDR3: CASSLEDRGRDTEAFF
V: TRBV4-2; D: -; size: -; J: TRBJ2-1; DNA: TGTGCCAGCAGCCAAGAAGGACTTAACTCCTACAATGAGCAGTTCTTC; CDR3: CASSQEGLNSYNEQFF
V: TRBV6-1; D: TRBD2; size: -; J: TRBJ2-7; DNA: TGTGCCAGCACCCCAAGGGTAGGGAGGGACGAGCAGTACTTC; CDR3: CASTPRVGRDEQYF
V: TRBV5-5; D: -; size: -; J: TRBJ1-1; DNA: TGTGCCAGCAGCTTACAGGGAGATGGCACTGAAGCTTTCTTT; CDR3: CASSLQGDGTEAFF
V: TRBV7-6; D: TRBD2; size: once; J: TRBJ2-7; DNA: TGTGCCAGCAGCTTAACGGCTAGCGGGTTGTTCTACGAGCAGTACTTC; CDR3: CASSLTASGLFYEQYF
V: TRBV19; D: -; size: -; J: TRBJ1-5; DNA: TGTGCCGGGGGGGCAAATTCTCAGCCCCAGCATTTT; CDR3: CAGGANSQPQHF
V: TRBV28; D: -; size: -; J: TRBJ2-7; DNA: TGTGCCAGCAGAGAGACCAGGGGCATCACCTACGAGCAGTACTTC; CDR3: CASRETRGITYEQYF
V: TRBV5-1; D: -; size: -; J: TRBJ2-3; DNA: TGCGCCAGCAGCTTGGCCAGGGGAGGCACAGATACGCAGTATTTT; CDR3: CASSLARGGTDTQYF
V: TRBV6-5; D: TRBD2; size: -; J: TRBJ2-2; DNA: TGTGCCAGCAACGGACCGGGAGGGACCGGGGAGCTGTTTTTT; CDR3: CASNGPGGTGELFF
V: TRBV11-3; D: -; size: -; J: TRBJ2-1; DNA: TGTGCCAGCAGCCCCCGGTGGGTAGGGGCCAATGAGCAGTTCTTC; CDR3: CASSPRWVGANEQFF
V: TRBV4-2; D: -; size: -; J: TRBJ2-3; DNA: TGTGCCAGCAGCCAAGATCCGCAGGGTGCTAGCACAGATACGCAGTATTTT; CDR3: CASSQDPQGASTDTQYF
V: TRBV6-1; D: -; size: -; J: TRBJ2-5; DNA: TGTGCCAGCAGTCGAGGGTACCAAGAGACCCAGTACTTC; CDR3: CASSRGYQETQYF
V: TRBV11-3; D: -; size: -; J: TRBJ2-5; DNA: TGTGCCAGCAGCTTAGCGGTGGGCAGGGTGGTGGAGACCCAGTACTTC; CDR3: CASSLAVGRVVETQYF
V: TRBV5-6; D: -; size: few; J: TRBJ1-3; DNA: TGTGCCAGCAGCTTGACGGAGAGCTCTGGAAACACCATATATTTT; CDR3: CASSLTESSGNTIYF
V: TRBV6-1; D: TRBD2; size: few; J: TRBJ2-3; DNA: TGTGCCAGCAGTGCCCCGGGACTAGCGGTAGATACGCAGTATTTT; CDR3: CASSAPGLAVDTQYF
V: TRBV19; D: TRBD1; size: -; J: TRBJ2-5; DNA: TGTGCCAGTAGGAGGACAGGGAGTTTGGAGACCCAGTACTTC; CDR3: CASRRTGSLETQYF
V: TRBV4-2; D: TRBD2; size: -; J: TRBJ2-7; DNA: TGTGCCAGCAGCCAATCCGGGACTAGCTTTGAGCAGTACTTC; CDR3: CASSQSGTSFEQYF
V: TRBV29-1; D: TRBD1; size: -; J: TRBJ2-1; DNA: TGCAGCGTTGGGGACAGGGGCTACAATGAGCAGTTCTTC; CDR3: CSVGDRGYNEQFF
V: TRBV14; D: TRBD2; size: -; J: TRBJ2-7; DNA: TGTGCCAGCAGCCGATTAGGGGCGGGGGCCTACGAGCAGTACTTC; CDR3: CASSRLGAGAYEQYF
V: TRBV27; D: TRBD1; size: -; J: TRBJ1-3; DNA: TGTGCCAGCAGTTCACAGGGGGCGGGGGGAAACACCATATATTTT; CDR3: CASSSQGAGGNTIYF
V: TRBV20-1; D: -; size: -; J: TRBJ2-1; DNA: TGCAGTGCTCTCTCCTACAATGAGCAGTTCTTC; CDR3: CSALSYNEQFF
V: TRBV5-4; D: -; size: -; J: TRBJ1-6; DNA: TGTGCCAGCAGCGGTGTTGGACGGAGGGATTCACCCCTCCACTTT; CDR3: CASSGVGRRDSPLHF
V: TRBV11-2; D: TRBD1; size: -; J: TRBJ1-4; DNA: TGTGCCAGCAGCTTCAACAGGGGTGAAAATGAAAAACTGTTTTTT; CDR3: CASSFNRGENEKLFF
V: TRBV5-1; D: -; size: -; J: TRBJ2-7; DNA: TGCGCCAGCAGCTTGGTGGGGAGTCTCTCCTACGAGCAGTACTTC; CDR3: CASSLVGSLSYEQYF
V: TRBV4-2; D: TRBD2; size: -; J: TRBJ2-3; DNA: TGTGCCAGCAGCCGGACTAGCGGGAGGGGCACAGATACGCAGTATTTT; CDR3: CASSRTSGRGTDTQYF
V: TRBV14; D: -; size: -; J: TRBJ2-7; DNA: TGTGCCAGCAGCCAAGTAGGACATTGGATCTTGGACTACGCGCAGTACTTC; CDR3: CASSQVGHWILDYAQYF